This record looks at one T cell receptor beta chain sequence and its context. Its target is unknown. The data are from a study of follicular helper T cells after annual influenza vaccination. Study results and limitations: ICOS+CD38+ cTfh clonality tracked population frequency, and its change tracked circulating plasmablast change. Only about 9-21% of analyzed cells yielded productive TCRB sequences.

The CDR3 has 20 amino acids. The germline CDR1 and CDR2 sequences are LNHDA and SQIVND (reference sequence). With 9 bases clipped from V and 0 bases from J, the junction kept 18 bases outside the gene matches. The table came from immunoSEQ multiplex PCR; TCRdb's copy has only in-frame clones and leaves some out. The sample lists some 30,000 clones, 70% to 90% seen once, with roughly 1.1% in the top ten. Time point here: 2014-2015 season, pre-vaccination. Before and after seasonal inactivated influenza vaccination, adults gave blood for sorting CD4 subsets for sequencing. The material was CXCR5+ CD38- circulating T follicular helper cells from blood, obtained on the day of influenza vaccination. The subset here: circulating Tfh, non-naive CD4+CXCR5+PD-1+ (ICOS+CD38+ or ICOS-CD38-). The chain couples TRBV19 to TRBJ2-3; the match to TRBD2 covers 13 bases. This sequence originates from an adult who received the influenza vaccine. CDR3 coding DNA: TGTGCCAGCCGGGACAGAGGACTAGCGGGGGCCTCAACGAGCACAGATACGCAGTATTTT. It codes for CASRDRGLAGASTSTDTQYF.